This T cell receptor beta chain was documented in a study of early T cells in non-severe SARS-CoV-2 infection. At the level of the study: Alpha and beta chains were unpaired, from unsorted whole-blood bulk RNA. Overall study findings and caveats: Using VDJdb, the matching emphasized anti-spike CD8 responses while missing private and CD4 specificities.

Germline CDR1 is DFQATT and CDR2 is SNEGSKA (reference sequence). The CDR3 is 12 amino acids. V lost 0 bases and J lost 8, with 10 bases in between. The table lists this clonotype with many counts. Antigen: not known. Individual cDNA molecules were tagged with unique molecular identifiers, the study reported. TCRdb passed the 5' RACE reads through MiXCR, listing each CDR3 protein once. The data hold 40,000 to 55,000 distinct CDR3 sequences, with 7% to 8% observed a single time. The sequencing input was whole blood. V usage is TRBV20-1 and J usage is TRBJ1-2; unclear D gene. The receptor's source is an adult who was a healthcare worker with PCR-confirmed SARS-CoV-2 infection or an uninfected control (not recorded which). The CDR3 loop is CSARDPTKGYTF. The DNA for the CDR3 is TGCAGTGCTAGAGATCCAACCAAAGGCTACACCTTC.